The 8 T cell receptor beta chains listed next were all sequenced from one sample in a study of memory CD8 T cells in hepatitis C reinfection. As for time point: pre-reinfection, 55 to 20 weeks before reinfection detection. No in vitro expansion preceded TCR sequencing of the sorted cells. Generated by immunoSEQ multiplex PCR, the TCRdb table keeps only in-frame clones and is missing some. The table includes under 60,000 clones, around 92% detected once. The sample consisted of naive CD8+ T cells sorted from blood. All receptors derive from a man younger than 35 with hepatitis C virus infection.

The chain has TRBV7-9 and TRBJ1-1; no clear D gene. Germline lookup yields CDR1 SEHNR and CDR2 FQNEAQ (reference sequence). V lost 7 bases to trimming and J lost 7 bases, with 13 bases between them. The CDR3 loop spans 12 amino acids. CDR3 protein: CASTLAGSEAFF. CDR3 DNA: TGTGCCAGCACCCTAGCGGGGAGTGAAGCTTTCTTT.

The chain employs TRBV19 and TRBJ2-5; TRBD1 aligns across 11 bases. The last part of the DNA fits TRBJ2-7 better; the J call may be wrong. The V gene's germline CDR1 is LNHDA and CDR2 SQIVND (reference sequence). The CDR3 is 14 amino acids. The CDR3 DNA reads as TGTGCCAGTAGTCCGGGACAGGGGGCCTACGAGCAGTACTTC. Its translation is CASSPGQGAYEQYF.

The chain is built from TRBV6-1 and TRBJ2-7; 7 bases fit TRBD1. Germline CDR1 reads MNHNS; CDR2 reads SASEGT. V trimming: 5 bases; J trimming: 3 bases; junction bases outside the gene matches: 7. The CDR3 contains 14 residues. Written as DNA, the CDR3 is TGTGCCAGCAGTTCGACAGGGTTGGGCTACGAGCAGTACTTC. It translates to CASSSTGLGYEQYF.

The chain recombines TRBV7-2 with TRBJ2-7; TRBD1 is a possible D gene (6 bases). This CDR3 has 13 amino acids. CDR1 SGHTA and CDR2 FQGNSA come from the germline V gene. CDR3 sequence (DNA): TGTGCCAGCAGCCCAACACCCGGACAGCACATCGACGTC. As protein: CASSPTPGQHIDV.

The rearrangement links TRBV12-5 to TRBJ2-1, with 10 nucleotides matching TRBD2. The CDR3 runs 16 residues. Germline trimming cut 4 bases from V and 2 bases from J; bases unmatched to any gene: 5. CDR1 and CDR2 (germline): LGHNT, FRNRAP. The chain's CDR3 is CASGSRLAGPYNEQFF. Written as DNA, the CDR3 is TGTGCTAGTGGTTCACGACTAGCGGGTCCCTACAATGAGCAGTTCTTC.

The rearrangement links TRBV18 to TRBJ2-5, with TRBD1 matching 12 bases. The J call is doubtful: the DNA matches TRBJ2-7 better. The CDR3 covers 15 residues. The germline V gene encodes CDR1 KGHSH and CDR2 LQKENI. The CDR3 region is CASSRPGQGAYEQYF. Written as DNA, the CDR3 is TGTGCCAGCTCTCGGCCGGGACAGGGGGCTTACGAGCAGTACTTC.

The chain combines TRBV28 with TRBJ2-7; 9 bases match TRBD1. The CDR3 has 16 residues. Per the germline V gene, CDR1 is MDHEN and CDR2 is SYDVKM. With V trimmed by 4 bases and J by 6 bases, 13 bases remained unmatched. CDR3 DNA sequence: TGTGCCAGCAGTTCCCCAATTAGGGGACAGGGAATCGAGCAGTACTTC. This translates into CASSSPIRGQGIEQYF.

The V call is TRBV27, the J call TRBJ1-2; 8 bases are a match to TRBD1. This CDR3 is 14 amino acids long. Looked up from germline, CDR1 is MNHEY and CDR2 is SMNVEV (reference sequence). The V segment lost 4 bases and the J segment 3 bases; nucleotides outside the gene matches: 4. The CDR3 nucleotides are TGTGCCAGCAGTTCAGGGGGCCTAGACTATGGCTACACCTTC. The encoded protein is CASSSGGLDYGYTF.